This passage covers 2 T cell receptor beta chains from one sample sequenced in a study of STAT3 mutations in large granular lymphocyte leukemia. The antigens of these receptors remain unknown. Study-level results: Every T-cell large granular lymphocyte leukemia patient had at least one immunodominant TCR beta clonotype.

The data were produced by immunoSEQ multiplex PCR, yet TCRdb's version contains in-frame clones alone and is incomplete. The repertoire includes approximately 43,000 clones, about 81% of them detected once, and 0.4% to 0.55% sits in the top ten. Sequenced material: PBMCs. The receptors were sampled from a human donor with T large granular lymphocyte leukemia. Some clones in this sample may be carry-over from other donors' samples.

A single count supports this clone. The rearrangement joins TRBV19 to TRBJ1-5, with 8 bases fitting TRBD1. The V segment lost 6 bases and the J segment 5 bases; nucleotides outside the gene matches: 6. In germline, CDR1 is LNHDA, CDR2 SQIVND (reference sequence). The CDR3 sequence is 14 residues long. CDR3 amino acids: CASSPTGVDQPQHF. Here the CDR3 DNA reads TGTGCCAGTAGCCCGACAGGGGTGGATCAGCCCCAGCATTTT.

This clone appeared a single time. The chain joins TRBV30 to TRBJ2-1, with D maybe TRBD2 (6 bases). Germline V gives CDR1 GTSNPN, CDR2 SVGIG (reference sequence). This CDR3 region has 17 residues. V dropped 2 bases and J dropped 1 base, with 18 bases sitting between them. CDR3 sequence reads: CAWSPNRGNPSYNEQFF. The CDR3 nucleotides are TGTGCCTGGAGTCCCAACCGGGGGAACCCTTCCTACAATGAGCAGTTCTTC.